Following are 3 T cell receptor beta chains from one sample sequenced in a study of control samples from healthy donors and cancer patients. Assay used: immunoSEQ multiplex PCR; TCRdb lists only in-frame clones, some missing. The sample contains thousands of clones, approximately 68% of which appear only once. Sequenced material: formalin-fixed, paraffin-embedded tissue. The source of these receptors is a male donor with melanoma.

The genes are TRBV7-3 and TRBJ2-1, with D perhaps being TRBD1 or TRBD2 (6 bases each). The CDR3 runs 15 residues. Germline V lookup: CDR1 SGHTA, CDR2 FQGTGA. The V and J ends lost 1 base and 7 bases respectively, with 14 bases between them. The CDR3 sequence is CASSLRGAGINEQFF. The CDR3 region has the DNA TGTGCCAGCAGCTTAAGGGGGGCCGGGATTAATGAGCAGTTCTTC.

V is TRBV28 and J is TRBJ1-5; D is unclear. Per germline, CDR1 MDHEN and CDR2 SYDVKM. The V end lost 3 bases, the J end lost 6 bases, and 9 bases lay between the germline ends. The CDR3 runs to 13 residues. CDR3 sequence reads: CASSFSDGQPQHF. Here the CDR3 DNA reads TGTGCCAGCAGTTTCTCAGACGGTCAGCCCCAGCATTTT.

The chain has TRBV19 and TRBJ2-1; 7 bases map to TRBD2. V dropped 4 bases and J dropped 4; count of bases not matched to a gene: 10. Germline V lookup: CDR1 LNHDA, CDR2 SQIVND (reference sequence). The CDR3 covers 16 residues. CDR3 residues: CASSRGGTTLYNEQFF. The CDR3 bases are TGTGCCAGTAGTAGGGGAGGGACGACCCTTTACAATGAGCAGTTCTTC.